What follows describes a single TCR beta chain. The antigen remains undetermined. The PCR was carried out with 60 Vbeta primers and 13 Jbeta primers. The assay was immunoSEQ multiplex PCR, and TCRdb's table has in-frame clones only and misses some. The data hold hundreds of thousands of clones, with approximately 70% observed a single time. This CDR3 contains 15 residues. V was shortened by 3 bases and J by 8 bases, with 18 bases between the two germline ends. The V gene's germline CDR1 is SGDLS and CDR2 YYNGEE. The data stem from a study of cytomegalovirus exposure and HLA in healthy donors. Study-wide results and limits: Later findings reportedly placed an Asian-associated ancestry cluster below the approximately 620-donor mean for N-insertions.

This sequence joins TRBV9 and TRBJ2-1, with D possibly matching TRBD1 (5 bases). This TCR came from a female donor in good health and CMV-seronegative. The sequenced sample consisted of PBMCs. This CDR3 reads CASSAQTVSFDEQFF. Here the CDR3 DNA reads TGTGCCAGCAGCGCTCAGACAGTGTCGTTCGATGAGCAGTTCTTC.